This T cell receptor (beta chain) was recorded in a study of CD4 T cells in relation to SARS-CoV-2 and coronaviruses. Overall study: PBMCs were cultured with antigen for around nine days before TCR beta sequencing. Study-wide results and limits: No crossreactivity against non-spike viral proteins was tested here.

TCRdb keeps only in-frame clones here, not all; method: immunoSEQ multiplex PCR. Of 17,000 or so clones in the sample, around 77% were seen once. The unexposed donors gave CD4+ T cells in about 2011-2019, prior to COVID-19. CD4+ T cells were isolated from the cells after more than 8 days of culture. Trimming removed 8 bases at V and 7 bases at J, with 18 bases between. This CDR3 is 13 amino acids long. Germline-derived CDR1 and CDR2 are LGHDT and YNNKEL (reference sequence). Turning to this clone: Its antigen is still unknown.

The chain joins TRBV3-1 (or the pseudogene TRBV3-2) to TRBJ2-7; D is perhaps TRBD1 or TRBD2 (6 bases each). The TCR comes from a human donor in good health. Material for sequencing was CD4+ T cells from PBMCs, cultured in vitro. The CDR3 sequence is CASRGRLIEEQYF. CDR3 nucleotide sequence: TGTGCCAGCCGGGGGCGCCTCATTGAGGAGCAGTACTTC.